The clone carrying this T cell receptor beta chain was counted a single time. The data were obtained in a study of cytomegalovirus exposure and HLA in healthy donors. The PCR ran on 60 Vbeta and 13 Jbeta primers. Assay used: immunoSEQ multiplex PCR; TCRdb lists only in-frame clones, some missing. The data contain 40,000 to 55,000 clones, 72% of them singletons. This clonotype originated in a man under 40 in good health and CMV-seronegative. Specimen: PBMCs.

The CDR3 protein is CATTGLAKPYEQYF. Here the CDR3 DNA reads TGCGCCACCACGGGACTAGCGAAACCCTACGAGCAGTACTTC. This chain links TRBV10-2 with TRBJ2-7, with 10 bases aligning to TRBD2. The CDR3 loop spans 14 amino acids. From germline, CDR1 is WSHSY and CDR2 SAAADI. Trimming at V came to 10 bases and at J to 2 bases, leaving 8 bases not matched to a gene.